The sample holds many counts of the clone carrying this T cell receptor (beta chain). The antigen is not known. The data stem from a study of Graves' ophthalmopathy and Graves' hyperthyroidism. Study context: Sampling took place at initial diagnosis, with peripheral blood obtained before any treatment. General observations from the study: Ophthalmopathy versus stable hyperthyroidism: 13-signature model gave under 90% sensitivity, 80% to 84% specificity. Blood was where most expanded thyroid clonotypes above 0.001 frequency also turned up.

Aged 18 to 65, the patients with hyperthyroidism had under 2 months' duration and were newly diagnosed. The authors amplified TCR beta CDR3 regions, and they did so from RNA transcripts for repertoire sequencing. Second-round multiplex PCR followed a first-round RT-PCR using HTBI primers. MiXCR, applied by TCRdb to the multiplex PCR reads, yields one record per CDR3 protein. The sample holds roughly 400,000 distinct CDR3 sequences, approximately 18% seen once. The source of this sequence is an adult woman with stable Graves' hyperthyroidism. Source material: peripheral blood.

In nucleotides, the CDR3 is TGTGCCTGGAAGGCGGGCACTGAAGCTTTCTTT. Its protein is CAWKAGTEAFF. The chain carries TRBV30 and TRBJ1-1; D remains unclear. The germline CDR1 and CDR2 sequences are GTSNPN and SVGIG (reference sequence). Trimming took off 4 bases at V and 4 bases at J, with 7 bases between the two ends. CDR3 length: 11 amino acids.